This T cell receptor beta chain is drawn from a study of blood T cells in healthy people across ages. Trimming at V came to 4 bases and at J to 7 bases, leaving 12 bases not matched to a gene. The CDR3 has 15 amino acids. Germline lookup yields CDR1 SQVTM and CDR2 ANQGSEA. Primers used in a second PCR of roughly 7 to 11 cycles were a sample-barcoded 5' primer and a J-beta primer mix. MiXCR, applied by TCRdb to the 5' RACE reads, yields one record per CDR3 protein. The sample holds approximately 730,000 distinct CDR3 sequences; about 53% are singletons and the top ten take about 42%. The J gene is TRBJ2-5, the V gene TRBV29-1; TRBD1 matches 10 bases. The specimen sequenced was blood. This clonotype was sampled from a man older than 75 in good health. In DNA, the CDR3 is TGCAGCGTTGCGGGACAGGGGTCCGTTGGGGGGACCCAGTACTTC. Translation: CSVAGQGSVGGTQYF.